The sequence of this T cell receptor (beta chain) was determined in a study of T cell clonality in common variable immunodeficiency. Study conclusions and caveats: In common variable immunodeficiency, TCR beta chains reportedly carried fewer deletions and N-nucleotide insertions. CVID subjects had higher TCRbeta clonality than healthy controls, most marked in about a third. Repertoire-complication correlations in CVID were limited by patient heterogeneity.

CVID and control samples used equivalent genomic DNA input. The table came from immunoSEQ multiplex PCR; TCRdb's copy has only in-frame clones and leaves some out. The repertoire consists of about 26,000 clones, none detected only once. Each donor provided about 5 to 9 ml of heparinized whole blood. This clone showed up many times. The antigen remains undetermined. Read coverage stops 3 residues before the CDR3 terminus; the germline J gene supplies the remainder. Germline V gene lookup returns CDR1 SGHRS and CDR2 YFSETQ. V was cut by 0 bases and J by 6 bases, with 16 bases left in between. This CDR3 comprises 15 residues.

The source is a human donor with common variable immunodeficiency. The sequenced material came from peripheral blood mononuclear cells. This chain uses TRBV5-1 with TRBJ2-7, with D perhaps matching TRBD1 (6 bases). The sequenced CDR3 bases are TGCGCCAGCAGCTTGGCCCCGACAGGCAGCCTCGAG. The encoded protein is CASSLAPTGSLE. The complete CDR3 reads CASSLAPTGSLEQYF.